This T cell receptor beta chain derives from a study of shared clonotypes between healthy human individuals. Across the study: Aged 18 to 49, the donors were a couple of women and three men.

Germline CDR1 reads SNHLY; CDR2 reads FYNNEI. J lost 7 bases, V lost 4 bases, and 5 bases had no gene match. The CDR3 extends over 16 amino acids. Using immunoSEQ multiplex PCR, the repertoire was profiled, and TCRdb retains in-frame clones only, with some absent. The top ten clones hold more than 0.5% of a sample with about 1.1 million clones, 75% to 85% of them seen once. Study-wide results and caveats: Genetic and exposure-history diversity was limited by the small donor number.

Details on this clone: Its antigen remains unknown.

Both subsets, CD45RA+ naive and CD45RA-negative memory, were split from the CD4+ cells. The sample comprised memory CD4+ T cells from PBMCs. Documented subset: CD45RA-negative fraction. The sequence was collected from a man aged 18-30 years in good health. Some clones in this sample may be carry-over from other donors' samples. The V gene is TRBV2, the J gene TRBJ2-1; 15 bases match TRBD2. The DNA for the CDR3 is TGTGCCAGCAGTGGGACTAGCGGGAGGGCGGGGAATGAGCAGTTCTTC. Translated: CASSGTSGRAGNEQFF.